The clone carrying this T cell receptor (beta chain) has ten or more counts. The source of the sample is a study of neurological immune-mediated disorders. PBMCs stored at -80 C, numbering 2 million, were the origin of the unsorted libraries. Each CDR3 protein is one row after TCRdb ran MiXCR on the 5' RACE reads. The data contain roughly 120,000 distinct CDR3 sequences, roughly 3.2% of them seen just once; the ten biggest clones take up 1.3%. The TCR was taken from a woman under 40 with multiple sclerosis. Sequencing was done on a sample of PBMCs.

CDR3 amino acids: CSARGPKETQYF. The CDR3, as DNA: TGCAGTGCTAGGGGTCCAAAAGAGACCCAGTACTTC. V gene TRBV20-1 combines with J gene TRBJ2-5, with unresolved D. The CDR3 is 12 amino acids. Per the germline V gene, CDR1 is DFQATT and CDR2 is SNEGSKA (reference sequence). Trimming stripped 3 bases from V and 3 bases from J, with 8 bases between.